This paragraph covers one TCR beta chain sequence. The target antigen is unknown. One entry per CDR3 protein, called by TCRdb with MiXCR from the 5' RACE reads. The repertoire holds roughly 620,000 distinct CDR3 sequences, 18% seen once, with about 12% in the top ten. These data belong to a study of T-cell memory formation after mild COVID-19. Study details: TCR clusters showed largely donor specificity.

This CDR3 has 20 amino acids. Germline loops: CDR1 MGHRA, CDR2 YSYEKL. Unmatched junction bases numbered 15, after V lost 4 bases and J lost 1 base. The study, taken as a whole, reports: Later expanders leaned toward CD4+, whereas clones contracting from day 15 to 85 were balanced CD4/CD8. The authors left the SARS-CoV-2 specificity of second-wave clones peaking on day 37 unconfirmed.

The sequencing input was PBMCs or a T cell subset sorted from them (not recorded which). The chain has TRBV4-1 and TRBJ2-5, with 13 positions matching TRBD2. This receptor was identified in an adult woman who had mild COVID-19 (a few samples of this study predate the infection). Cell type and time point are not known. The CDR3 region is CASSRLPPGLAGKGQETQYF. The CDR3 nucleotides read TGCGCCAGCAGCCGCCTACCTCCGGGACTAGCGGGGAAGGGCCAAGAGACCCAGTACTTC.